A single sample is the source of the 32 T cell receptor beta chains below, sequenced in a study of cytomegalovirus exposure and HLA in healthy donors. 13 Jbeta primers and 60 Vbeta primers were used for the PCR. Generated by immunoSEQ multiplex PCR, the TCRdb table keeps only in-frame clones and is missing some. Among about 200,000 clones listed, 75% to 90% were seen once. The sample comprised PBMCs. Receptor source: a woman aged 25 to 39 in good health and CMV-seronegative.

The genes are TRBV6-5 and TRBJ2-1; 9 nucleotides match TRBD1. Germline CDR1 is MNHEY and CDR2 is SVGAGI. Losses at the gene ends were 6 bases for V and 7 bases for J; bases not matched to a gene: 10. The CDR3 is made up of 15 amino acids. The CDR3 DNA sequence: TGTGCCAGCAGATCTGCCGGGACAGGGCTAAATGAGCAGTTCTTC. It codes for CASRSAGTGLNEQFF.

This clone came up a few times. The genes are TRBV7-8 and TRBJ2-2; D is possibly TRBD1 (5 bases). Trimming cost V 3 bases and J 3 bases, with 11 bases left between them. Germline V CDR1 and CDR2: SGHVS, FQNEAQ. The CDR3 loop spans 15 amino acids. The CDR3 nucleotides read TGTGCCAGCAGCTTTTACCAGGGATACACCGGGGAGCTGTTTTTT. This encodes CASSFYQGYTGELFF. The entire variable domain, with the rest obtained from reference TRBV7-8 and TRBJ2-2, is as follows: GAGVSQSPRYKVAKRGQDVALRCDPISGHVSLFWYQQALGQGPEFLTYFQNEAQLDKSGLPSDRFFAERPEGSVSTLKIQRTQQEDSAVYLCASSFYQGYTGELFFGEGSRLTVL.

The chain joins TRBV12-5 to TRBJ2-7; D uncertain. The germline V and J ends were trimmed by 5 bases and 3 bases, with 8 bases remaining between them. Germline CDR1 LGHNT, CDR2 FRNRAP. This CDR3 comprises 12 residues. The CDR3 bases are TGTGCTAGTGGTCAAGACAACTACGAGCAGTACTTC. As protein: CASGQDNYEQYF.

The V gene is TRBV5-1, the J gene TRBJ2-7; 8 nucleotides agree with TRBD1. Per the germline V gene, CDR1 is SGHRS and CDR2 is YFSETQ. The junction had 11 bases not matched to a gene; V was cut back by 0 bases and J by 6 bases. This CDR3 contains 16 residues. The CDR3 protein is CASSLEADRVSVEQYF. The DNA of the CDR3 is TGCGCCAGCAGCTTGGAGGCGGACAGGGTCAGTGTCGAGCAGTACTTC.

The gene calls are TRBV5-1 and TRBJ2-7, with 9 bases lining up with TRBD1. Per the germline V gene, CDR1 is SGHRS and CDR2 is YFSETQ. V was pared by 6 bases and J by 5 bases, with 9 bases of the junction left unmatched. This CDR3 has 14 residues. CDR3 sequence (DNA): TGCGCCAGCACTTGGACAGGGGCCCGGGACGAGCAGTACTTC. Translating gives CASTWTGARDEQYF.

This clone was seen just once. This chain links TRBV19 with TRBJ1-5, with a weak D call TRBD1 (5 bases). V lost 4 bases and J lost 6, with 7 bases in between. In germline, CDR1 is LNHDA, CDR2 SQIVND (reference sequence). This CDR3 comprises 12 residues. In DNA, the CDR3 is TGTGCCAGTAGTACAGGGTTTCAGCCCCAGCATTTT. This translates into CASSTGFQPQHF.

The CDR3 DNA reads TGTGCCAGCAGTGTCGCCCTCAGGAACATTCAGTACTTC. This translates into CASSVALRNIQYF. The chain employs TRBV6-1 and TRBJ2-4; D not resolved. The V gene's germline CDR1 is MNHNS and CDR2 SASEGT. The V end lost 4 bases, the J end lost 7 bases, and 11 bases lay between the germline ends. The CDR3 contains 13 residues.

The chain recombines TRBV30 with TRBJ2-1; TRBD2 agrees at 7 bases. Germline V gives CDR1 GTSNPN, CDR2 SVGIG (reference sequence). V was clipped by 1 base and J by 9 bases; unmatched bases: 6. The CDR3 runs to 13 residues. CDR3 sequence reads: CAWSDLSGVEQFF. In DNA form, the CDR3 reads TGTGCCTGGAGTGACCTGAGCGGGGTTGAGCAGTTCTTC.

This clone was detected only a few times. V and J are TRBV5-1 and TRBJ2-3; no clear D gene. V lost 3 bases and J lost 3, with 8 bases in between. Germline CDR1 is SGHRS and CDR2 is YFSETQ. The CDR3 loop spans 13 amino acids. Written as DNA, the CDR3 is TGCGCCAGCAGCTCTATACCTACAGATACGCAGTATTTT. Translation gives CASSSIPTDTQYF.

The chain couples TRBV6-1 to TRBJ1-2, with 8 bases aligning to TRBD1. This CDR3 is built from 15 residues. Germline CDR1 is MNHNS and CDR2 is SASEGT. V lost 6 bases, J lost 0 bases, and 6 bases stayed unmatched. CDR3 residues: CASRQGQGTNYGYTF. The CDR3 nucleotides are TGTGCCAGCAGACAAGGACAGGGAACTAACTATGGCTACACCTTC.

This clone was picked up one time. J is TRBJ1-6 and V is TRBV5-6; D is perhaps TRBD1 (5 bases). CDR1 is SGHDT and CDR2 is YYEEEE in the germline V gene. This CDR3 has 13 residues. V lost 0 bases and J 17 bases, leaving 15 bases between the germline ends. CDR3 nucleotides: TGTGCCAGCAGCTTGGGGGGCTCGGACCTAATCCACTTT. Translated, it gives CASSLGGSDLIHF.

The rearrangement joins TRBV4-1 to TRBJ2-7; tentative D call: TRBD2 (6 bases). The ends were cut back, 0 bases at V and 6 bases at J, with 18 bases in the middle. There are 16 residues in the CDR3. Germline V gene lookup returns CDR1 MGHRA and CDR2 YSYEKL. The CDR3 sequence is CASSQDGRLGSGEQYF. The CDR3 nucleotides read TGCGCCAGCAGCCAAGATGGGAGACTAGGTTCAGGCGAGCAGTACTTC.

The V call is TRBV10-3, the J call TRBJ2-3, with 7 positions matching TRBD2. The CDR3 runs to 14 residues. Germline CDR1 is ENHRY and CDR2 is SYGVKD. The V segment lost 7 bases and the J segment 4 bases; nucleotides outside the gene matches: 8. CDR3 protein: CAIIPAGCADTQYF. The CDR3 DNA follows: TGTGCCATCATTCCAGCGGGATGCGCAGATACGCAGTATTTT.

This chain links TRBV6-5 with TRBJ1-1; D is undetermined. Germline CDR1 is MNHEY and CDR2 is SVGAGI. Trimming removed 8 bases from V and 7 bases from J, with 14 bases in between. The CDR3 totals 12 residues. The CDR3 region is CASLPPSGEAFF. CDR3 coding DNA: TGTGCCAGCCTACCCCCGAGTGGTGAAGCTTTCTTT.

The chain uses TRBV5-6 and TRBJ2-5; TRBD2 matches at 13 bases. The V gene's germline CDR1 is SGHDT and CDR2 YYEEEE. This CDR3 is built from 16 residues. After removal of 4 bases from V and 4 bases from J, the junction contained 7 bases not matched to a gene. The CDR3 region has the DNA TGTGCCAGCAGCGGTACTAGCGGGGGGGCTCGAGAGACCCAGTACTTC. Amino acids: CASSGTSGGARETQYF. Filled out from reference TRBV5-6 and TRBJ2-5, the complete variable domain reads DAGVTQSPTHLIKTRGQQVTLRCSPKSGHDTVSWYQQALGQGPQFIFQYYEEEERQRGNFPDRFSGHQFPNYSSELNVNALLLGDSALYLCASSGTSGGARETQYFGPGTRLLVL.

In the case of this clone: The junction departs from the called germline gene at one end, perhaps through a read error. The CDR3 is CASSPQKKRF. CDR3 nucleotide sequence: TGCGCCAGCAGCCCACAAAAAAAGCGTTTC. The V and J genes are TRBV4-1 and TRBJ2-7; no reliable D call. This CDR3 spans 10 amino acids. Per germline, CDR1 MGHRA and CDR2 YSYEKL.

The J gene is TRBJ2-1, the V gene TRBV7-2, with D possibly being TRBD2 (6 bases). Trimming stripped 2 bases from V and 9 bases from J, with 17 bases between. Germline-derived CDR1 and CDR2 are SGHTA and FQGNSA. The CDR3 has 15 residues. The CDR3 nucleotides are TGTGCCAGCAGCTTACCTCCGTCGGGGGTTGGTGAGCAGTTCTTC. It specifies CASSLPPSGVGEQFF.

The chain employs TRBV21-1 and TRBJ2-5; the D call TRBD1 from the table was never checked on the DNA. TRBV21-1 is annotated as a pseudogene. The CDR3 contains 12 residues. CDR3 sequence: CASSKQGVVFDF. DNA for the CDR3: TGTGCCAGCAGCAAACAGGGGGTGGTGTTTGACTTC.

As DNA, the CDR3 is TGCGCCAGCAGCTCGGACAGGGGCTACGAGCAGTACTTC. Its translation is CASSSDRGYEQYF. The chain couples TRBV4-1 to TRBJ2-7, with TRBD1 matching over 9 bases. Germline loops: CDR1 MGHRA, CDR2 YSYEKL. This CDR3 comprises 13 residues. The junction had 2 bases not matched to a gene; V was cut back by 5 bases and J by 3 bases.

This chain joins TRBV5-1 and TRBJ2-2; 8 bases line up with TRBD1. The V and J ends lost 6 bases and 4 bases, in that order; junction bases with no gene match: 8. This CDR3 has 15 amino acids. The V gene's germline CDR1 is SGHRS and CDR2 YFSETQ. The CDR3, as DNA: TGCGCCAGCAAAACACAGGGGGGTAGCACCGGGGAGCTGTTTTTT. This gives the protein CASKTQGGSTGELFF. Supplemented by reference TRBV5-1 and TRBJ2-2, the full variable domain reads KAGVTQTPRYLIKTRGQQVTLSCSPISGHRSVSWYQQTPGQGLQFLFEYFSETQRNKGNFPGRFSGRQFSNSRSEMNVSTLELGDSALYLCASKTQGGSTGELFFGEGSRLTVL.

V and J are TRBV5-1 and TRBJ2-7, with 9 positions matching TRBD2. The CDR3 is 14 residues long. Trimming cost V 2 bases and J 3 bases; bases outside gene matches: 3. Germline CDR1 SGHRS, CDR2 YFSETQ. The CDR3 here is CASSFGTSSYEQYF. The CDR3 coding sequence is TGCGCCAGCAGCTTCGGGACTAGCAGCTACGAGCAGTACTTC.

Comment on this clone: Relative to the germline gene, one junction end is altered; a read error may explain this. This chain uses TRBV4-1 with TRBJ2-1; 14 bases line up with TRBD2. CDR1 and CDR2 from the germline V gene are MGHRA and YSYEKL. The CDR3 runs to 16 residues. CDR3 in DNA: TGCGCCAGCGGCCAGGGGACTAGCGGGAGTGCGTTGGAGCAGTTCTTC. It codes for CASGQGTSGSALEQFF.

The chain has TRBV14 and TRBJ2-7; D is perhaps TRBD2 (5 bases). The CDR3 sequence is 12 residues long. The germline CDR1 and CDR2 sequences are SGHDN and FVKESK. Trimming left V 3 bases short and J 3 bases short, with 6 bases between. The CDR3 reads CASSHRGYEQYF. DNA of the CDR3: TGTGCCAGCAGCCACCGGGGCTACGAGCAGTACTTC.

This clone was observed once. The CDR3 DNA reads as TGCGCCAGCAGCTTGGGTGGGACTCTCAGTGAGCAGTTCTTC. It encodes CASSLGGTLSEQFF. The V call is TRBV5-1, the J call TRBJ2-1; D might be TRBD2 (6 bases). Between the trimmed V and J ends, which lost 0 bases and 9 bases, there was a span of 13 bases. This CDR3 is built from 14 residues. The germline gives CDR1 SGHRS, CDR2 YFSETQ.

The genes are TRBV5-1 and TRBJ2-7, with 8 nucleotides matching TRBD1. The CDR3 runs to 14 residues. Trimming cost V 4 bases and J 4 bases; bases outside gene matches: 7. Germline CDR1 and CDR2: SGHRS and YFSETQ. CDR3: CASSVRTGTYEQYF. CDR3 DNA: TGCGCCAGCAGCGTCCGGACAGGGACGTACGAGCAGTACTTC.

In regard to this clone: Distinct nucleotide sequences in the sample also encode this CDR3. CDR3 nucleotides: TGTGCCATCAGTGGACAGGAGAACACTGAAGCTTTCTTT. Protein product: CAISGQENTEAFF. The chain links TRBV10-3 to TRBJ1-1, with a weak D call TRBD1 (6 bases). The CDR3 sequence is 13 residues long. V was clipped by 4 bases and J by 1 base, with 7 bases between them. The germline gives CDR1 ENHRY, CDR2 SYGVKD.

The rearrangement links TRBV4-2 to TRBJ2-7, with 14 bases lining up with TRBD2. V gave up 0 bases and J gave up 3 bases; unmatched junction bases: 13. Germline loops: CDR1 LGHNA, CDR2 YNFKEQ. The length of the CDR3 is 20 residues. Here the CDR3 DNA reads TGTGCCAGCAGCCAAGAGTCAAGACTAGCGGGGGGGAACCTCCTCTACGAGCAGTACTTC. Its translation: CASSQESRLAGGNLLYEQYF.

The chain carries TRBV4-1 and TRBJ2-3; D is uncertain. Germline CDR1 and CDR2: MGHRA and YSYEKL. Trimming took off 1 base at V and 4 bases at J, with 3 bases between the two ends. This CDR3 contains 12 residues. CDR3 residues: CASSQVSDTQYF. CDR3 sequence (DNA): TGCGCCAGCAGCCAAGTATCAGATACGCAGTATTTT.

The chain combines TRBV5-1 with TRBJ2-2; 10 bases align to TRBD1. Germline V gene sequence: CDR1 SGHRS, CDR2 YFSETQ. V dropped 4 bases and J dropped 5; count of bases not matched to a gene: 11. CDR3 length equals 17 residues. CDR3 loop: CASSPGIGTGETGELFF. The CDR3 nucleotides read TGCGCCAGCAGCCCCGGGATCGGGACAGGGGAAACCGGGGAGCTGTTTTTT.

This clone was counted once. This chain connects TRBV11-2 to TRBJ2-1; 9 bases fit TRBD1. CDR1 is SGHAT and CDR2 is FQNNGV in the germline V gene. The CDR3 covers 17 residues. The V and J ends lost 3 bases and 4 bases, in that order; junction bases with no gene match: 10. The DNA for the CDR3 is TGTGCCAGCAGCTTCCTTCTCCCGGGACAGGGTTACAATGAGCAGTTCTTC. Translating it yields CASSFLLPGQGYNEQFF.

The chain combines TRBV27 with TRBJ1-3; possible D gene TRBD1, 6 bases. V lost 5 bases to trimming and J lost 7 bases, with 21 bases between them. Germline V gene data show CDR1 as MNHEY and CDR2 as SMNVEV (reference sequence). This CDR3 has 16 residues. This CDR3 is CASSPGPGQGLNTIYF. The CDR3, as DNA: TGTGCCAGCAGTCCAGGACCGGGACAAGGGTTGAACACCATATATTTT.

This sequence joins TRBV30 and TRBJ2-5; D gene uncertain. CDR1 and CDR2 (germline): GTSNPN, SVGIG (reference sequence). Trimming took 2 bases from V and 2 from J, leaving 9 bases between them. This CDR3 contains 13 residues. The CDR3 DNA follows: TGTGCCTGGAGTCTGGAACTACAAGAGACCCAGTACTTC. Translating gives CAWSLELQETQYF.